This is a list of T cell receptor beta chains from one sample in a study of cytomegalovirus exposure and HLA in healthy donors. Clones were sequenced by immunoSEQ multiplex PCR, and TCRdb holds only the in-frame ones, with some missing. The data show 100,000 to 150,000 clones, over 75% seen once. Sequencing input: PBMCs. All receptors come from a boy younger than 18 in good health and CMV-seronegative. Both conserved end residues are part of each CDR3. The D gene is left open where the match is weak. Clone size appears in some rows only: once, few, many, or a class for an expanded clone.

d_gene,abundance,len,v_gene,j_gene,CDR3aa,CDR3nt
.,.,15,TRBV11-2,TRBJ1-4,CASSLQTGRNEKLFF,TGTGCCAGCAGCCTACAAACAGGGCGAAATGAAAAACTGTTTTTT
.,.,15,TRBV5-6,TRBJ2-1,CASSSTEIPYNEQFF,TGTGCCAGCAGCTCGACAGAGATCCCCTACAATGAGCAGTTCTTC
.,.,18,TRBV5-1,TRBJ2-7,CASSLGLGLPGEGDEQYF,TGCGCCAGCAGCTTGGGTCTGGGACTGCCCGGAGAAGGGGACGAGCAGTACTTC
.,.,18,TRBV4-1,TRBJ1-1,CASSQVGPGWSLNTEAFF,TGCGCCAGCAGCCAAGTTGGTCCAGGATGGTCTCTGAACACTGAAGCTTTCTTT
.,few,13,TRBV19,TRBJ1-1,CASIRGGNTEAFF,TGTGCCAGTATAAGGGGAGGGAACACTGAAGCTTTCTTT
.,.,15,TRBV5-1,TRBJ1-6,CASSLEGQNQAPLHF,TGCGCCAGCAGCTTGGAAGGACAGAACCAAGCACCCCTCCACTTT
.,.,19,TRBV7-9,TRBJ1-1,CASSLEAQGGGAMNTEAFF,TGTGCCAGCAGCTTAGAGGCGCAGGGAGGAGGGGCGATGAACACTGAAGCTTTCTTT
TRBD1,.,15,TRBV5-1,TRBJ2-1,CASSSGTGIYNEQFF,TGCGCCAGCAGCTCCGGGACAGGGATCTACAATGAGCAGTTCTTC
.,few,13,TRBV6-5,TRBJ1-1,CASNKQANTEAFF,TGTGCCAGCAATAAACAGGCGAACACTGAAGCTTTCTTT
TRBD1,.,14,TRBV19,TRBJ2-7,CANPDRDRIYEQYF,TGTGCCAATCCTGATAGGGACAGGATTTACGAGCAGTACTTC
TRBD2,once,17,TRBV5-1,TRBJ2-3,CASSLATSGTSTDTQYF,TGCGCCAGCAGCTTAGCCACTAGCGGGACTAGCACAGATACGCAGTATTTT
TRBD2,few,17,TRBV5-6,TRBJ2-7,CASSLGASGPSSYEQYF,TGTGCCAGCAGCTTGGGTGCTAGCGGGCCCAGCTCCTACGAGCAGTACTTC
.,.,13,TRBV7-2,TRBJ2-1,CASSLIVDYEQFF,TGTGCCAGCAGCTTGATTGTCGACTATGAGCAGTTCTTC
.,.,14,TRBV19,TRBJ1-2,CASSIWGVDYGYTF,TGTGCCAGTAGTATCTGGGGGGTAGACTATGGCTACACCTTC
.,.,15,TRBV6-5,TRBJ2-1,CASSYGARAYNEQFF,TGTGCCAGCAGTTACGGGGCGAGAGCCTACAATGAGCAGTTCTTC
TRBD1,.,14,TRBV19,TRBJ1-5,CASTSDRGGEPQHF,TGTGCCAGTACCTCCGACAGGGGAGGGGAGCCCCAGCATTTT
.,.,14,TRBV5-1,TRBJ2-2,CASEYNSGVGELFF,TGCGCCAGCGAGTATAATTCGGGTGTCGGGGAGCTGTTTTTT
TRBD2,.,15,TRBV4-1,TRBJ2-7,CASSQEGLAGAEQYF,TGCGCCAGCAGCCAAGAGGGACTAGCGGGAGCCGAGCAGTACTTC
.,.,14,TRBV4-3,TRBJ1-1,CASSQDRPTSEAFF,TGCGCCAGCAGCCAAGACAGGCCTACTTCTGAAGCTTTCTTT
.,few,13,TRBV7-6,TRBJ1-2,CASSPQGGYGYTF,TGTGCCAGCAGCCCGCAGGGCGGCTATGGCTACACCTTC
TRBD1,.,14,TRBV27,TRBJ1-5,CASRGTGGLQPQHF,TGTGCCAGCAGGGGGACAGGGGGCCTTCAGCCCCAGCATTTT
TRBD1,.,15,TRBV5-1,TRBJ2-1,CASSVGQGSYNEQFF,TGCGCCAGCAGCGTCGGACAGGGCTCCTACAATGAGCAGTTCTTC
TRBD1,few,15,TRBV10-3,TRBJ2-2,CAISYRGSNTGELFF,TGTGCCATCAGCTACAGGGGGTCGAACACCGGGGAGCTGTTTTTT
TRBD1,.,17,TRBV7-8,TRBJ1-3,CASSLGGQGAIGNTIYF,TGTGCCAGCAGCTTAGGGGGACAGGGGGCTATTGGAAACACCATATATTTT
.,.,10,TRBV29-1,TRBJ2-7,CSVYLAEQYF,TGCAGCGTATACCTGGCCGAGCAGTACTTC
TRBD1,.,16,TRBV5-1,TRBJ1-1,CASSSLRTGWDTEAFF,TGCGCCAGCAGCTCCCTTAGGACAGGGTGGGATACTGAAGCTTTCTTT
.,.,15,TRBV9,TRBJ2-5,CASSVALVGGETQYF,TGTGCCAGCAGCGTAGCTCTGGTAGGGGGAGAGACCCAGTACTTC
TRBD1,.,14,TRBV29-1,TRBJ1-1,CSVLLGQGATEAFF,TGCAGCGTACTACTAGGGCAGGGGGCCACTGAAGCTTTCTTT
.,.,13,TRBV27,TRBJ1-1,CASSPRQPPEAFF,TGTGCCAGCAGTCCCCGACAGCCCCCGGAGGCTTTCTTT
.,.,14,TRBV7-8,TRBJ2-7,CASSLVGGRHEQYF,TGTGCCAGCAGCTTGGTGGGGGGTCGCCACGAGCAGTACTTC
TRBD1,.,18,TRBV27,TRBJ1-6,CASSLSNPARGQDSPLHF,TGTGCCAGCAGTTTATCGAACCCCGCAAGGGGGCAGGATTCACCCCTCCACTTT
.,few,14,TRBV6-6,TRBJ2-7,CASRNTGYSYEQYF,TGTGCCAGCAGGAACACAGGGTACTCCTACGAGCAGTACTTC
.,.,14,TRBV2,TRBJ2-2,CARSTGLDTGELFF,TGTGCCAGAAGTACAGGGTTGGACACCGGGGAGCTGTTTTTT
.,.,14,TRBV5-4,TRBJ2-7,CASSLVNSGDEQYF,TGTGCCAGCAGCTTGGTTAATAGCGGAGACGAGCAGTACTTC
TRBD2,.,14,TRBV11-3,TRBJ2-7,CASSLGGGPREQYF,TGTGCCAGCAGCTTGGGGGGAGGGCCGCGGGAGCAGTACTTC
.,.,13,TRBV7-2,TRBJ2-3,CASSLENTDTQYF,TGTGCCAGCAGCCTCGAGAACACAGATACGCAGTATTTT
TRBD1,.,16,TRBV5-1,TRBJ1-2,CASSLGDRGGNYGYTF,TGCGCCAGCAGCTTGGGGGACAGGGGAGGGAACTATGGCTACACCTTC
.,.,15,TRBV12-5,TRBJ2-2,CASQTKVLHTGELFF,TGTGCTAGCCAGACAAAAGTACTCCACACCGGGGAGCTGTTTTTT
.,once,13,TRBV30,TRBJ1-5,CASGESFGQPQHF,TGTGCCAGCGGGGAGTCATTCGGCCAGCCCCAGCATTTT
.,.,13,TRBV18,TRBJ1-1,CASSLGQNTEAFF,TGTGCCAGCTCCCTCGGACAGAACACTGAAGCTTTCTTT
.,.,14,TRBV7-9,TRBJ1-1,CASSLEVERTEAFF,TGTGCCAGCAGTCTAGAGGTAGAGCGGACTGAAGCTTTCTTT
.,.,15,TRBV30,TRBJ2-7,CAWSVRTGRAYEQYF,TGTGCCTGGAGTGTACGTACAGGGAGGGCCTACGAGCAGTACTTC
.,.,15,TRBV7-9,TRBJ2-2,CASSLNLRDFGELFF,TGTGCCAGCAGCTTAAATCTCAGGGATTTCGGGGAGCTGTTTTTT
TRBD2,.,17,TRBV2,TRBJ2-3,CASKEGLAGLTRDTQYF,TGTGCCAGCAAGGAAGGTCTAGCGGGGCTCACTCGGGATACGCAGTATTTT
TRBD1,.,14,TRBV6-1,TRBJ1-1,CASRGQGADTEAFF,TGTGCCAGCAGGGGACAGGGGGCCGACACTGAAGCTTTCTTT
TRBD1,once,13,TRBV2,TRBJ2-7,CAGGQGREYEQYF,TGTGCCGGAGGACAGGGGCGGGAGTACGAGCAGTACTTC
TRBD1,.,17,TRBV6-1,TRBJ2-5,CASSEAMGTGVAKTQYF,TGTGCCAGCAGTGAAGCCATGGGGACAGGGGTGGCGAAGACCCAGTACTTC
.,few,15,TRBV4-3,TRBJ1-1,CASSRIWALNTEAFF,TGCGCCAGCAGCCGAATATGGGCCCTTAACACTGAAGCTTTCTTT
.,.,13,TRBV11-2,TRBJ1-4,CASSQSTNEKLFF,TGTGCCAGCAGCCAATCAACTAATGAAAAACTGTTTTTT
.,once,17,TRBV13,TRBJ2-1,CASSSPRLPSSYNEQFF,TGTGCCAGCAGCTCCCCCCGACTACCGAGCTCCTACAATGAGCAGTTCTTC
TRBD2,.,16,TRBV2,TRBJ2-3,CASNRIVGGQSDTQYF,TGTGCCAGCAATAGGATTGTGGGAGGGCAATCAGATACGCAGTATTTT
TRBD1,.,17,TRBV28,TRBJ2-1,CASSLYPDRWAHNEQFF,TGTGCCAGCAGTTTATACCCGGACAGGTGGGCCCACAATGAGCAGTTCTTC